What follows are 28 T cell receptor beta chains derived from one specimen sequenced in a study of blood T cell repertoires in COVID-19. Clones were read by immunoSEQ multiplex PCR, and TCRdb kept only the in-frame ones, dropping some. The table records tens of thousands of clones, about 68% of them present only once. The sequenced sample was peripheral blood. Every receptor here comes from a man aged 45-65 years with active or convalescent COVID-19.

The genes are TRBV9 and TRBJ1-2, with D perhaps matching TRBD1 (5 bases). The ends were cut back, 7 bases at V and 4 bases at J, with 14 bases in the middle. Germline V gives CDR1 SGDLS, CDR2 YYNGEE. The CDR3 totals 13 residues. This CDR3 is CASGSGLGYGYTF. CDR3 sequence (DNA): TGTGCCAGCGGCTCAGGGTTGGGCTATGGCTACACCTTC.

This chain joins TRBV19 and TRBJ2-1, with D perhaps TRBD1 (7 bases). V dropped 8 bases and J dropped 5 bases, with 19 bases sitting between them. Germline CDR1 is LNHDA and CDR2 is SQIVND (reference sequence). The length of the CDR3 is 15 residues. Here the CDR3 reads CASYSDRAGNNEQFF. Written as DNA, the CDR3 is TGTGCCAGTTACTCCGACAGGGCGGGAAACAATGAGCAGTTCTTC.

The CDR3, as DNA: TGCAGTGCTCTGGACTCCCTCGAGCAGTACTTC. It codes for CSALDSLEQYF. The chain has TRBV20-1 and TRBJ2-7; D is possibly TRBD2 (5 bases). Trimming cost V 5 bases and J 6 bases, with 11 bases left between them. The CDR3 spans 11 residues. The germline CDR1 and CDR2 sequences are DFQATT and SNEGSKA (reference sequence).

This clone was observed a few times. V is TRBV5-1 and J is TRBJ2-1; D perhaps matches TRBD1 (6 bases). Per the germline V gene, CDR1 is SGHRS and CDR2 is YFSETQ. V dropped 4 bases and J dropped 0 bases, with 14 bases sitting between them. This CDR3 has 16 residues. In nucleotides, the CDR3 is TGCGCCAGCAGCCCAGGGGACACGGGCTCCTACAATGAGCAGTTCTTC. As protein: CASSPGDTGSYNEQFF.

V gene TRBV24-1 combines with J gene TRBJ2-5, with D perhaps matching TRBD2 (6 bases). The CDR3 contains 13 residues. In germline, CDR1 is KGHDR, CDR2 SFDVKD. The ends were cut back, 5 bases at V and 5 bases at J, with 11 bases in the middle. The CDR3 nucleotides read TGTGCCACCAGTGCAGCTGGGGGGGAGACCCAGTACTTC. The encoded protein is CATSAAGGETQYF.

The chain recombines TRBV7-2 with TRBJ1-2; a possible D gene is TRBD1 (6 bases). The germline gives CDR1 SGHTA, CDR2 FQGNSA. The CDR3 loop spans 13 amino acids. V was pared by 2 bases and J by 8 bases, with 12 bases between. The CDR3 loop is CASSLYLTGGYTF. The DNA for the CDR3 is TGTGCCAGCAGCTTATATCTCACAGGGGGCTACACCTTC.

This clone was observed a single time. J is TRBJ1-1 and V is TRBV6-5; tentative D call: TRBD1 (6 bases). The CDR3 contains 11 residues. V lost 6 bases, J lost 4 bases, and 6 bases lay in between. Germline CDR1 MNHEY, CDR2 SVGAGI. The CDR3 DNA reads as TGTGCCAGCAGACAGGGCACTGAAGCTTTCTTT. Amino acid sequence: CASRQGTEAFF.

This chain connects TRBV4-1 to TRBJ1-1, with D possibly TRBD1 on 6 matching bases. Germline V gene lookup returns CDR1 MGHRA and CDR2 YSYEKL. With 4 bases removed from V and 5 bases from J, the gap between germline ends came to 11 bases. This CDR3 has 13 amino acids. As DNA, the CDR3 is TGCGCCAGCAGCCGGGGGGGCGAGACTGAAGCTTTCTTT. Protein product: CASSRGGETEAFF.

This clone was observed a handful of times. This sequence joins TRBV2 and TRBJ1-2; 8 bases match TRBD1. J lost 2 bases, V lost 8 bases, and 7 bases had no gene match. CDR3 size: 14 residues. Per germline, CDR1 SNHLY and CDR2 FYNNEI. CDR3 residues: CASRRQGLNYGYTF. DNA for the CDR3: TGTGCCAGCCGACGACAGGGGCTCAACTATGGCTACACCTTC.

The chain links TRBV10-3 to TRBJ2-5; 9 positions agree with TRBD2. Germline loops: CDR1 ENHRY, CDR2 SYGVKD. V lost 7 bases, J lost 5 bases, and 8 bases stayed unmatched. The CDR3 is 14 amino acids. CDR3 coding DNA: TGTGCCATCAAAGATAGCGGGGGATATGAGACCCAGTACTTC. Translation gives CAIKDSGGYETQYF.

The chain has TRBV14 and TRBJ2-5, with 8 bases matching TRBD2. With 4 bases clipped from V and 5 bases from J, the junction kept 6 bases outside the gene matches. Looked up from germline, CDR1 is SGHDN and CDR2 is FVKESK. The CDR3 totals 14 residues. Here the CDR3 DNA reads TGTGCCAGCAGCCCCTTAGCGGGGCGGGAGACCCAGTACTTC. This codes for CASSPLAGRETQYF.

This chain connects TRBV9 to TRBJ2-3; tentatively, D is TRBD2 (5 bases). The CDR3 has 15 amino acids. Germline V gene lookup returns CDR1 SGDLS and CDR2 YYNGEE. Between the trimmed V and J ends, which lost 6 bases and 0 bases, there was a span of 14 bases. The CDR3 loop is CASTPGVGSTDTQYF. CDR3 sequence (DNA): TGTGCCAGCACCCCCGGGGTTGGTAGCACAGATACGCAGTATTTT.

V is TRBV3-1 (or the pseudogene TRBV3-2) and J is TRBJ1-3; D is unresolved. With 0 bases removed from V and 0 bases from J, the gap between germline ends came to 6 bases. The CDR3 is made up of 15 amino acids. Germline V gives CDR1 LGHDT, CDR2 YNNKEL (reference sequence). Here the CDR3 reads CASSQDGSSGNTIYF. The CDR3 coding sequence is TGTGCCAGCAGCCAAGATGGCAGCTCTGGAAACACCATATATTTT.

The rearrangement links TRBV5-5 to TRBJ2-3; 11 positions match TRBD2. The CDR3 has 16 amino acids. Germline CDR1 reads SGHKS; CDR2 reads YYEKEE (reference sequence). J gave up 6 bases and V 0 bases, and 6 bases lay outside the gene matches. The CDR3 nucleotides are TGTGCCAGCAGCTTGGTTTCTAGCGGGGGGACGGATACGCAGTATTTT. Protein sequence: CASSLVSSGGTDTQYF.

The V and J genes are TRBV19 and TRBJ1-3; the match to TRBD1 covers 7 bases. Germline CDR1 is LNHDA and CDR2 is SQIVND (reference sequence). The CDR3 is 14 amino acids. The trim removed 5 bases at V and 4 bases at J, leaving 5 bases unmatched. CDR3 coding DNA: TGTGCCAGTAGTCCCCAGGACAGGGGAAACACCATATATTTT. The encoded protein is CASSPQDRGNTIYF.

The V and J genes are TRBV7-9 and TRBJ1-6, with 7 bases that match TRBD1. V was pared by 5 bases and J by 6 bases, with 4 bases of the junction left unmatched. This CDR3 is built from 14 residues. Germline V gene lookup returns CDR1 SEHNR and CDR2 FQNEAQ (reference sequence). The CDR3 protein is CASSPGGSNSPLHF. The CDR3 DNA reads TGTGCCAGCAGCCCAGGGGGTTCTAATTCACCCCTCCACTTT.

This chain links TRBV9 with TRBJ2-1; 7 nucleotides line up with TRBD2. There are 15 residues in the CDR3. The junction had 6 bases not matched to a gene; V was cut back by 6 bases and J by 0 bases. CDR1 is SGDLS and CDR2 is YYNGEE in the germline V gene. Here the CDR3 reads CASTEAGSSYNEQFF. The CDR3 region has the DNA TGTGCCAGCACGGAAGCGGGGAGCTCCTACAATGAGCAGTTCTTC.

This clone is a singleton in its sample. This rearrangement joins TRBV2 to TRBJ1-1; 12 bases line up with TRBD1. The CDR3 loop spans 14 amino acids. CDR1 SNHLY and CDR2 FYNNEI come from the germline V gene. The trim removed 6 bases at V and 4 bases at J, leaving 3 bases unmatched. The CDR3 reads CASRSGQGATEAFF. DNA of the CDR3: TGTGCCAGCAGGTCGGGACAGGGGGCCACTGAAGCTTTCTTT.

CDR3 DNA sequence: TGTGCCAGCATGGGACAGGGGGATTCACCCCTCCACTTT. Translation: CASMGQGDSPLHF. This chain uses TRBV27 with TRBJ1-6, with 11 bases lining up with TRBD1. V shed 7 bases and J 8 bases; nucleotides not matched to a gene: 1. Germline-derived CDR1 and CDR2 are MNHEY and SMNVEV (reference sequence). CDR3 length equals 13 residues.

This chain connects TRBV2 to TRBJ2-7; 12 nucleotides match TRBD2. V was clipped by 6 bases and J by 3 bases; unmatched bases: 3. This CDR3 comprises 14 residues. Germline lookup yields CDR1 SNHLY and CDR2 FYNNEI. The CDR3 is CASSILAGGYEQYF. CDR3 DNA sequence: TGTGCCAGCAGCATACTAGCGGGGGGCTACGAGCAGTACTTC. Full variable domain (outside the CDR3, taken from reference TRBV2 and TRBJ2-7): EPEVTQTPSHQVTQMGQEVILRCVPISNHLYFYWYRQILGQKVEFLVSFYNNEISEKSEIFDDQFSVERPDGSNFTLKIRSTKLEDSAMYFCASSILAGGYEQYFGPGTRLTVT.

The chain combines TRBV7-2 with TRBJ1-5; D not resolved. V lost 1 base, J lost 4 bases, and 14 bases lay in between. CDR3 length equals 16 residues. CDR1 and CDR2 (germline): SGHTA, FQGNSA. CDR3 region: CASSLGLAGLNQPQHF. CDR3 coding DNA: TGTGCCAGCAGCTTAGGATTAGCGGGGTTAAATCAGCCCCAGCATTTT.

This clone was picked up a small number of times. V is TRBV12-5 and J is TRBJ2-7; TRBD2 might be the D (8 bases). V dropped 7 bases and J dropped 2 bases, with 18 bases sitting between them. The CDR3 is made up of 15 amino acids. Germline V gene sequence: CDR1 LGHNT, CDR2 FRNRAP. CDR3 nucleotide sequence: TGTGCTAGTGTTCGGGGGGGGACAGACCCCTACGAGCAGTACTTC. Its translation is CASVRGGTDPYEQYF.

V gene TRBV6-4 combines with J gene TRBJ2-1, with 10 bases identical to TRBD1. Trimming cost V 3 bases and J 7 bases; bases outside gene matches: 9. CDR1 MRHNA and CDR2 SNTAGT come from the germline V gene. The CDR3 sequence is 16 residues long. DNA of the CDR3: TGTGCCAGCAGTGAGGATGACAGGGGGCTCGGAAATGAGCAGTTCTTC. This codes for CASSEDDRGLGNEQFF.

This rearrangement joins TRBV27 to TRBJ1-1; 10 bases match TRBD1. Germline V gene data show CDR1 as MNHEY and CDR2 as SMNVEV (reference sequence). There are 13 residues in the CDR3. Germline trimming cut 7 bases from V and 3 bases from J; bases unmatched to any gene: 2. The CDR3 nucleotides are TGTGCCAGCACCGGGACAGGGGACACTGAAGCTTTCTTT. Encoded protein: CASTGTGDTEAFF.

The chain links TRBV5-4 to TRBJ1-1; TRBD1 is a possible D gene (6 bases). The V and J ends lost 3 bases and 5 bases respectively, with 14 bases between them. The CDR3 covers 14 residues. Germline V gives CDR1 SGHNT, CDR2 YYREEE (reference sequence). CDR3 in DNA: TGTGCCAGCAGCTCGCAAGGGGGTTGGACTGAAGCTTTCTTT. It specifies CASSSQGGWTEAFF.

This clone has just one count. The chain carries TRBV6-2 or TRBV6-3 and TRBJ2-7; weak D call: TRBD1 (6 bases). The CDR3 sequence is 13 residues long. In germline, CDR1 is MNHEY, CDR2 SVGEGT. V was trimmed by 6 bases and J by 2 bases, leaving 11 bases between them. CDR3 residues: CASSPGTTYEQYF. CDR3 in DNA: TGTGCCAGCAGCCCCGGGACAACCTACGAGCAGTACTTC.

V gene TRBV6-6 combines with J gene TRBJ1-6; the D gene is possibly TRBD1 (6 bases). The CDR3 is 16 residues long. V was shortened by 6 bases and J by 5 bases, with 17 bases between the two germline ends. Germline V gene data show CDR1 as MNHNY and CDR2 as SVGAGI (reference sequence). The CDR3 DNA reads TGTGCCAGCAGCCCTACAGGGACCCTCAATAATTCACCCCTCCACTTT. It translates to CASSPTGTLNNSPLHF.

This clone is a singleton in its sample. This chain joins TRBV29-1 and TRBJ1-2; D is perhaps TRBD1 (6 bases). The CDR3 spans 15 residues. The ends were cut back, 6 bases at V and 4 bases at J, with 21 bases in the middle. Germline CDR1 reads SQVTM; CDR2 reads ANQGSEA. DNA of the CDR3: TGCAGCGTGTACGGACAGTTGATGTATTCCTATGGCTACACCTTC. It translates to CSVYGQLMYSYGYTF.